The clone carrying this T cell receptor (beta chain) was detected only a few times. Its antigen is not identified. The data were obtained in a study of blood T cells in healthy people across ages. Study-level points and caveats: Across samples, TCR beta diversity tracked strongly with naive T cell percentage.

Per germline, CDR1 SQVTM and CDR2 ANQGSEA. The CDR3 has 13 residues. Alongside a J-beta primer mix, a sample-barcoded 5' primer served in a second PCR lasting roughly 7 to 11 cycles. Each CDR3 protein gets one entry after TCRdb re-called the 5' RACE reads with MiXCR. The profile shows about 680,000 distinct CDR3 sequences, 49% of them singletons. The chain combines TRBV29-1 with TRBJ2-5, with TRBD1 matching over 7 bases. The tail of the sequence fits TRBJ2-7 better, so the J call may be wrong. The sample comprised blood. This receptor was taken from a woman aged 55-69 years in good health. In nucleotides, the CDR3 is TGCAGCGTTGAGCTTACAGGGGAGAGCGAGCAGTACTTC. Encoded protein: CSVELTGESEQYF.